These T cell receptor beta chains were read from a single sample in a study of blood T cell repertoires in COVID-19. Libraries were prepared by immunoSEQ multiplex PCR; TCRdb keeps only in-frame clonotypes and omits some of them. Here the sample spans approximately 140,000 clones, 75% to 90% being singletons. Sequencing used peripheral blood. These receptors originate from a man between 65 and 79 years old with acute or convalescent COVID-19. Both conserved end residues are part of each CDR3. D genes are given only for firm matches. A clone size is listed for some rows: how often the clone was seen (once, few, many), or a class if it is expanded.

>.|.|TRBV11-1|TRBJ2-7
TGTGCCAGCCGCTCAGGGTTTAGCGGATCCTACGAGCAGTACTTC
CASRSGFSGSYEQYF
>.|.|TRBV5-1|TRBJ1-1
TGCGCCAGCAGCTTGGAAACCGTCGGTATCCCAGCTTTCTTT
CASSLETVGIPAFF
>.|.|TRBV6-5|TRBJ1-1
TGTGCCAGCATTCAGACACCCACGAACCCTGAAGCTTTCTTT
CASIQTPTNPEAFF
>TRBD1|few|TRBV7-9|TRBJ2-5
TGTGCCAGCAGCTTAGTCCCGGGACAGGGAGAGACCCAGTACTTC
CASSLVPGQGETQYF
>.|.|TRBV3-1/TRBV3-2|TRBJ2-5
TGTGCCAGCAGCCAAGTTGCAGGTGGATTGGAGACCCAGTACTTC
CASSQVAGGLETQYF
>.|.|TRBV7-3|TRBJ1-6
TGTGCCAGCAGCTTGCAGGACAGCCCCGATTCACCCCTCCACTTT
CASSLQDSPDSPLHF
>TRBD2|.|TRBV3-1/TRBV3-2|TRBJ2-5
TGTGCCAGCAGCCCCCAGGCTAGCGGGCAAGAGACCCAGTACTTC
CASSPQASGQETQYF
>.|.|TRBV29-1|TRBJ2-1
TGCAGCGTGACGGGGATTAACTCGATCGATGAGCAGTTCTTC
CSVTGINSIDEQFF
>TRBD2|once|TRBV25-1|TRBJ2-5
TGTGCCAGCAGTGAACCCAGCGGGAGGGGATTGTACCAAGAGACCCAGTACTTC
CASSEPSGRGLYQETQYF
>.|.|TRBV9|TRBJ1-1
TGTGCCAGCAGCCCGACAGACTTGAACACTGAAGCTTTCTTT
CASSPTDLNTEAFF
>TRBD2|.|TRBV2|TRBJ2-5
TGTGCCAGCCTCAGGCGGGGACTAGCGGGGGCAATACAAGAGACCCAGTACTTC
CASLRRGLAGAIQETQYF
>TRBD1|once|TRBV6-6|TRBJ1-1
TGTGCCAGCAGCCAAGCCCTCTCGACAGGGGCGAGTGAAGCTTTCTTT
CASSQALSTGASEAFF
>TRBD1|.|TRBV24-1|TRBJ2-2
TGTGCCACTGGGACAGGGGGACTCGCGAACACCGGGGAGCTGTTTTTT
CATGTGGLANTGELFF
>.|.|TRBV19|TRBJ1-1
TGTGCCAGTAGTACCCCGACAGTAATGAACACTGAAGCTTTCTTT
CASSTPTVMNTEAFF
>TRBD1|once|TRBV5-4|TRBJ2-6
TGTGCCAGCAGCTTGGGGACAGGGGGCTCTGGGGCCAACGTCCTGACTTTC
CASSLGTGGSGANVLTF
>.|.|TRBV28|TRBJ1-2
TGTGCCAGCAGTTGGACAGTCTATGGCTACACCTTC
CASSWTVYGYTF
>TRBD2|.|TRBV28|TRBJ2-1
TGTGCCAGCGGGGGACTAGCAGCCTACAATGAGCAGTTCTTC
CASGGLAAYNEQFF
>.|.|TRBV20-1|TRBJ2-7
TGCAGTGCCCCTAGCGACGGCGAGCAGTACTTC
CSAPSDGEQYF
>.|.|TRBV27|TRBJ2-7
TGTGCCAGCAGTTTACAATACAGGGACGGAGGCTCCTACGAGCAGTACTTC
CASSLQYRDGGSYEQYF
>.|.|TRBV9|TRBJ2-5
TGTGCCAGCAGCGTCGGGCCCGGGGGCCAAGAGACCCAGTACTTC
CASSVGPGGQETQYF
>TRBD1|.|TRBV5-5|TRBJ2-5
TGTGCCAGCAGCTTGGCCGATACAGGGGCTCGGGAGACCCAGTACTTC
CASSLADTGARETQYF
>.|.|TRBV4-2|TRBJ2-1
TGTGCCAGCACCTCAAAGGGGTACAATGAGCAGTTCTTC
CASTSKGYNEQFF
>TRBD1|.|TRBV19|TRBJ1-4
TGTGCCAGTAGTATAGCCGGACAGGTACCTAATGAAAAACTGTTTTTT
CASSIAGQVPNEKLFF
>TRBD1|few|TRBV2|TRBJ1-1
TGTGCCAGCAGTGAAGACAGGGGCACTGGTAGGGAGCTCTTT
CASSEDRGTGRELF
>.|.|TRBV28|TRBJ1-6
TGTGCCAGCAGTTATCCGAATTCACCCCTCCACTTT
CASSYPNSPLHF
>.|once|TRBV5-5|TRBJ2-2
TGTGCCAGCAGCTTTGGGGCAGACACCGGGGAGCTGTTTTTT
CASSFGADTGELFF
>.|.|TRBV11-2|TRBJ2-3
TGTGCCAGCAGCTTTAGGGGAGGAGGGGAAGCAGATACGCAGTATTTT
CASSFRGGGEADTQYF
>.|.|TRBV27|TRBJ1-4
TGTGCCAGCAGTCCCTACCGAACAACTAATGAAAAACTGTTTTTT
CASSPYRTTNEKLFF
>.|.|TRBV27|TRBJ2-5
TGTGCCAGCAGTCACCTAGGACAGCATGGTGAGACCCAGTACTTC
CASSHLGQHGETQYF
>.|.|TRBV4-2|TRBJ2-1
TGTGCCAGCAATAGCGGCCCCGGGTTTGAGCAGTTCTTC
CASNSGPGFEQFF
>.|.|TRBV5-1|TRBJ2-1
TGCGCCAGCAGCTTGTCGGGGGACTCCTACAATGAGCAGTTCTTC
CASSLSGDSYNEQFF
>TRBD1|.|TRBV6-5|TRBJ1-2
TGTGCCAGCAGTTCAACCGGGACAGGGAGGATAGATGGCTACACCTTC
CASSSTGTGRIDGYTF
>TRBD2|.|TRBV3-1/TRBV3-2|TRBJ2-7
TGTGCCAGCAGCCAAGTCCCAGCGGGAGCAGGAAACGAGCAGTACTTC
CASSQVPAGAGNEQYF
>TRBD1|.|TRBV11-2|TRBJ1-5
TGTGCCAGCAGCTTAAACAGGGGGCTGGGTCAGCCCCAGCATTTT
CASSLNRGLGQPQHF